Following are 31 T cell receptor beta chains from one sample sequenced in a study of T cell changes during pregnancy in multiple sclerosis. Generated by immunoSEQ multiplex PCR, the TCRdb table keeps only in-frame clones and is missing some. Among roughly 49,000 clones, approximately 92% were seen once, and the ten largest hold around 1%. Sample: peripheral blood, taken after pregnancy. The receptor set was obtained from a female donor with multiple sclerosis, enrolled in a pregnancy study.

This clone appeared once. The chain couples TRBV11-2 to TRBJ2-7; no firm D call. This CDR3 has 11 residues. CDR1 is SGHAT, CDR2 FQNNGV, per germline. Trimming cost V 5 bases and J 0 bases, with 2 bases left between them. CDR3 in DNA: TGTGCCAGCAGCCACTCCTACGAGCAGTACTTC. Amino acid sequence: CASSHSYEQYF.

This sequence joins TRBV4-2 and TRBJ2-5, with 8 bases identical to TRBD2. The junction had 2 bases not matched to a gene; V was cut back by 0 bases and J by 2 bases. Germline V gene sequence: CDR1 LGHNA, CDR2 YNFKEQ. The CDR3 loop spans 15 amino acids. The CDR3 DNA is TGTGCCAGCAGCCAAGAAGGCGGGGGGCAAGAGACCCAGTACTTC. This translates into CASSQEGGGQETQYF.

In its sample, this clone was seen a few times. The chain uses TRBV5-6 and TRBJ2-7, with D hard to call. Per germline, CDR1 SGHDT and CDR2 YYEEEE. Trimming shortened V by 2 bases and J by 2 bases, and 11 bases separated the two germline ends. This CDR3 comprises 14 residues. DNA for the CDR3: TGTGCCAGCAGCTTCGGAGTTATAACCTACGAGCAGTACTTC. Translating gives CASSFGVITYEQYF.

This clone is labeled medium-sized. This sequence joins TRBV6-1 and TRBJ1-1, with unresolved D. The CDR3 spans 14 residues. V dropped 2 bases and J dropped 5 bases, with 12 bases sitting between them. The germline V gene encodes CDR1 MNHNS and CDR2 SASEGT. CDR3 amino acids: CASSESAERTEAFF. The DNA for the CDR3 is TGTGCCAGCAGTGAAAGCGCCGAGAGGACTGAAGCTTTCTTT.

The genes are TRBV19 and TRBJ2-6; TRBD1 matches at 7 bases. The germline V gene encodes CDR1 LNHDA and CDR2 SQIVND (reference sequence). The CDR3 runs 16 residues. The V gene end was trimmed by 2 bases and the J gene end by 2 bases; junction bases not matched to a gene: 3. CDR3: CASSITGAAGANVLTF. The CDR3 DNA follows: TGTGCCAGTAGTATAACAGGGGCGGCTGGGGCCAACGTCCTGACTTTC.

This clone was detected once. The genes are TRBV11-2 and TRBJ1-2, with 8 positions matching TRBD1. The CDR3 has 15 amino acids. Per germline, CDR1 SGHAT and CDR2 FQNNGV. V shed 2 bases, J shed 5 bases, and the junction held 7 bases outside the gene matches. CDR3 sequence reads: CASSLIRGRGYGYTF. CDR3 nucleotides: TGTGCCAGCAGCTTAATCAGGGGGCGAGGGTATGGCTACACCTTC.

This clone was detected only once. This chain connects TRBV6-4 to TRBJ2-2; unclear D gene. The germline V gene encodes CDR1 MRHNA and CDR2 SNTAGT. The CDR3 runs 14 residues. V lost 4 bases, J lost 1 base, and 7 bases lay in between. The CDR3 loop reads CASSVRVNTGELFF. CDR3 coding DNA: TGTGCCAGCAGTGTCCGGGTGAACACCGGGGAGCTGTTTTTT.

V usage is TRBV7-3 and J usage is TRBJ2-5; the D gene is possibly TRBD2 (5 bases). Germline CDR1 reads SGHTA; CDR2 reads FQGTGA. The length of the CDR3 is 13 residues. Deletions cut 4 bases from V and 7 bases from J, with 13 bases between. The CDR3 here is CASSSDWRGTQYF. In nucleotides, the CDR3 is TGTGCCAGCAGCTCGGACTGGAGAGGGACCCAGTACTTC.

The J gene is TRBJ1-2, the V gene TRBV6-6, with a tentative D call TRBD1 (6 bases). Trimming shortened V by 4 bases and J by 7 bases, and 13 bases separated the two germline ends. The CDR3 has 13 amino acids. Germline assignment: CDR1 MNHNY and CDR2 SVGAGI (reference sequence). CDR3 DNA: TGTGCCAGCAGTTCGACAGGAATCGGTGGCTACACCTTC. Amino acid sequence: CASSSTGIGGYTF.

This chain joins TRBV7-2 and TRBJ2-7; TRBD2 matches 13 bases. J gave up 0 bases and V 7 bases, and 6 bases lay outside the gene matches. Germline V gene lookup returns CDR1 SGHTA and CDR2 FQGNSA. The CDR3 contains 16 residues. The CDR3 DNA is TGTGCCAGCACCCCAACTAGCGGGGGGGTCTCCTACGAGCAGTACTTC. Translating it yields CASTPTSGGVSYEQYF.

The chain is built from TRBV4-3 and TRBJ1-2; no clear D gene. The CDR3 loop spans 15 amino acids. Looked up from germline, CDR1 is LGHNA and CDR2 is YSLEER. V lost 1 base to trimming and J lost 2 bases, with 11 bases between them. The CDR3 protein is CASSQGRGVNYGYTF. The CDR3 region has the DNA TGCGCCAGCAGCCAAGGGCGGGGTGTAAACTATGGCTACACCTTC.

The chain carries TRBV5-1 and TRBJ2-1, with 15 bases fitting TRBD2. V lost 3 bases to trimming and J lost 4 bases; unmatched junction nucleotides: 5. The CDR3 totals 17 residues. Germline CDR1 is SGHRS and CDR2 is YFSETQ. Written as DNA, the CDR3 is TGCGCCAGCAGCTCTCGGACTAGCGGGGGGGGATACAATGAGCAGTTCTTC. Its translation is CASSSRTSGGGYNEQFF.

This clone was seen more than once but under ten times. The V and J genes are TRBV6-6 and TRBJ2-7; no firm D call. The V gene's germline CDR1 is MNHNY and CDR2 SVGAGI (reference sequence). The CDR3 contains 14 residues. V shed 2 bases and J shed 0 bases, with 8 bases lying between them. The CDR3 region is CASSYEASSYEQYF. The CDR3 DNA reads as TGTGCCAGCAGTTACGAAGCGAGCTCCTACGAGCAGTACTTC.

V gene TRBV27 combines with J gene TRBJ2-3; 9 bases match TRBD1. Germline V gene data show CDR1 as MNHEY and CDR2 as SMNVEV (reference sequence). The CDR3 length is 15 residues. With V trimmed by 4 bases and J by 6 bases, 8 bases remained unmatched. The CDR3 loop reads CASSSGTGRVDTQYF. The CDR3 nucleotides are TGTGCCAGCAGTTCAGGGACAGGGCGGGTGGATACGCAGTATTTT.

Only one count was recorded for this clone. J is TRBJ1-2 and V is TRBV9; maybe TRBD1 (6 bases). Trimming took off 2 bases at V and 2 bases at J, with 16 bases between the two ends. This CDR3 has 16 residues. Germline V gene data show CDR1 as SGDLS and CDR2 as YYNGEE. The chain's CDR3 is CASSVGEGGGNYGYTF. DNA for the CDR3: TGTGCCAGCAGCGTGGGTGAAGGGGGTGGCAACTATGGCTACACCTTC.

This chain uses TRBV6-5 with TRBJ1-2, with D perhaps matching TRBD1 (6 bases). Trimming pared 0 bases from V and 11 bases from J, leaving 19 bases between. CDR3 length equals 15 residues. CDR1 MNHEY and CDR2 SVGAGI come from the germline V gene. The chain's CDR3 is CASSYSARGPPGYTF. DNA of the CDR3: TGTGCCAGCAGTTACTCAGCCAGGGGCCCCCCCGGTTACACCTTC.

V and J are TRBV7-3 and TRBJ2-1; D unclear. The CDR3 is 14 amino acids. Germline CDR1 is SGHTA and CDR2 is FQGTGA. Trimming shortened V by 4 bases and J by 7 bases, and 14 bases separated the two germline ends. CDR3 in DNA: TGTGCCAGCAGCTCCCTGTCGGGTCGGAATGAGCAGTTCTTC. This encodes CASSSLSGRNEQFF.

The chain is built from TRBV5-1 and TRBJ1-3; D remains unclear. There are 13 residues in the CDR3. The germline V gene encodes CDR1 SGHRS and CDR2 YFSETQ. V was cut by 1 base and J by 2 bases, with 4 bases left in between. The chain's CDR3 is CASSLTAGNTIYF. As DNA, the CDR3 is TGCGCCAGCAGCTTGACAGCTGGAAACACCATATATTTT.

The gene calls are TRBV19 and TRBJ1-4; perhaps TRBD1 as D (5 bases). The germline gives CDR1 LNHDA, CDR2 SQIVND (reference sequence). CDR3 length: 14 amino acids. Deletions cut 5 bases from V and 1 base from J, with 8 bases between. CDR3 in DNA: TGTGCCAGTAGTTCGACAGTAACTAATGAAAAACTGTTTTTT. This gives the protein CASSSTVTNEKLFF.

This chain joins TRBV7-6 and TRBJ2-7; possible D gene TRBD2, 5 bases. The CDR3 is 16 residues long. V lost 1 base and J 0 bases, leaving 13 bases between the germline ends. Germline V CDR1 and CDR2: SGHVS, FNYEAQ. In DNA, the CDR3 is TGTGCCAGCAGCTTAGACGGAGGCTCCAGCTCCTACGAGCAGTACTTC. It codes for CASSLDGGSSSYEQYF.

The chain uses TRBV18 and TRBJ1-1; TRBD1 agrees at 7 bases. The germline V gene has CDR1 KGHSH and CDR2 LQKENI. This CDR3 is 12 amino acids long. Trimming at V came to 5 bases and at J to 7 bases, leaving 4 bases not matched to a gene. The CDR3 sequence is CASSTRTGEAFF. The CDR3 DNA is TGTGCCAGCTCAACGAGGACAGGTGAAGCTTTCTTT.

The chain's CDR3 is CASSVDRRGNTGELFF. Written as DNA, the CDR3 is TGTGCCAGCAGCGTAGATCGGCGGGGGAACACCGGGGAGCTGTTTTTT. The gene calls are TRBV9 and TRBJ2-2, with D perhaps TRBD2 (6 bases). CDR1 is SGDLS and CDR2 is YYNGEE in the germline V gene. The CDR3 spans 16 residues. The V end lost 0 bases, the J end lost 1 base, and 10 bases lay between the germline ends. The full variable domain, with the rest looked up from reference TRBV9 and TRBJ2-2, is DSGVTQTPKHLITATGQRVTLRCSPRSGDLSVYWYQQSLDQGLQFLIQYYNGEERAKGNILERFSAQQFPDLHSELNLSSLELGDSALYFCASSVDRRGNTGELFFGEGSRLTVL.

Of note for this clone: One end of the junction varies from germline; a read error may be responsible. The chain uses TRBV7-7 and TRBJ2-7, with D tentatively TRBD2 (7 bases). The CDR3 is made up of 15 amino acids. The V gene's germline CDR1 is SSHAT and CDR2 FNYEAQ (reference sequence). The CDR3 DNA reads TGTGCTAGCAGCTTAGGCCGGGGGGCCAGCTACGAGCAGTACTTC. It translates to CASSLGRGASYEQYF.

This clone was seen just once. The CDR3 sequence: CASSHLPSGDNEQFF. CDR3 nucleotide sequence: TGCGCCAGCAGCCACTTGCCCAGCGGGGACAATGAGCAGTTCTTC. This sequence joins TRBV4-3 and TRBJ2-1; TRBD2 matches 7 bases. V was pared by 3 bases and J by 5 bases, with 7 bases of the junction left unmatched. The CDR3 is made up of 15 amino acids. The germline V gene encodes CDR1 LGHNA and CDR2 YSLEER.

The CDR3, as DNA: TGTGCCAGCAGGGTACTGGGCGGGGCGGGAGAGACCCAGTACTTC. This translates into CASRVLGGAGETQYF. The gene calls are TRBV2 and TRBJ2-5; maybe TRBD2 (6 bases). CDR3 length: 15 residues. The germline V and J ends were trimmed by 6 bases and 4 bases, with 18 bases remaining between them. Per the germline V gene, CDR1 is SNHLY and CDR2 is FYNNEI.

A few counts support this clone. Written as DNA, the CDR3 is TGTGCCAGCAGCATTGGACAACCCTTGGGCTACACCTTC. Amino acid sequence: CASSIGQPLGYTF. The chain employs TRBV7-9 and TRBJ1-2, with D possibly matching TRBD1 (5 bases). The CDR3 length is 13 residues. Germline V gene lookup returns CDR1 SEHNR and CDR2 FQNEAQ (reference sequence). V was clipped by 5 bases and J by 8 bases, with 15 bases between them.

CDR3 residues: CASTQGAGGSYEQYF. The CDR3 coding sequence is TGTGCCAGCACCCAAGGTGCGGGGGGGTCCTACGAGCAGTACTTC. This chain connects TRBV6-5 to TRBJ2-7, with 9 bases lining up with TRBD2. After removal of 7 bases from V and 1 base from J, the junction contained 8 bases not matched to a gene. From germline, CDR1 is MNHEY and CDR2 SVGAGI. This CDR3 contains 15 residues.

The chain uses TRBV7-2 and TRBJ1-5; no clear D gene. Germline V gene sequence: CDR1 SGHTA, CDR2 FQGNSA. This CDR3 has 14 amino acids. The germline V and J ends were trimmed by 0 bases and 4 bases, with 7 bases remaining between them. CDR3 amino acids: CASSLAQLNQPQHF. In DNA form, the CDR3 reads TGTGCCAGCAGCTTAGCTCAACTGAATCAGCCCCAGCATTTT.

This chain joins TRBV5-1 and TRBJ2-1; a possible D gene is TRBD1 (6 bases). The V gene lost 1 base and the J gene lost 0 bases, with 11 bases spanning the gap. Germline V gene sequence: CDR1 SGHRS, CDR2 YFSETQ. CDR3 size: 16 residues. The CDR3 loop is CASSLRQASSYNEQFF. CDR3 sequence (DNA): TGCGCCAGCAGCTTGAGACAGGCAAGCTCCTACAATGAGCAGTTCTTC.

V usage is TRBV7-2 and J usage is TRBJ1-1, with a possible D match to TRBD1 (5 bases). Between the trimmed V and J ends, which lost 1 base and 5 bases, there was a span of 8 bases. Germline V gene lookup returns CDR1 SGHTA and CDR2 FQGNSA. The CDR3 runs 13 residues. In nucleotides, the CDR3 is TGTGCCAGCAGCTTAGGTACAGGAACTGAAGCTTTCTTT. It specifies CASSLGTGTEAFF.

The CDR3 sequence: CATSRQTEDGAFF. The CDR3 coding sequence is TGTGCCACCAGCAGACAGACAGAGGACGGAGCTTTCTTT. This rearrangement joins TRBV15 to TRBJ1-1; possibly TRBD1 for D (5 bases). The CDR3 is 13 amino acids. V was cut by 2 bases and J by 10 bases, with 14 bases left in between. CDR1 and CDR2 (germline): LNHNV, YYDKDF (reference sequence).